The clone carrying this TCR beta chain was detected a few times. Its antigen remains unknown. This entry is derived from a study of T cell repertoires in cytomegalovirus infection. The CDR3 has 15 amino acids. Trimming shortened V by 5 bases and J by 3 bases, and 17 bases separated the two germline ends. In germline, CDR1 is SGHVS, CDR2 FNYEAQ. Via MiXCR, TCRdb re-called the reads, giving one row per CDR3 protein. The table records approximately 110,000 distinct CDR3 sequences, over 40% of them present only once. J is TRBJ2-7 and V is TRBV7-6, with D perhaps matching TRBD1 (6 bases). The receptor was derived from a human donor in good health (CMV status not recorded). Some clones in this sample may be carry-over from other donors' samples. The source material was CD8+ T cells from cultured PBMCs, sampled from culture after CMV antigen stimulation. The CDR3 coding sequence is TGTGCCAGCAGCCAAGGGGCAGGGGACCTCTACGAGCAGTACTTC. Its translation is CASSQGAGDLYEQYF.